Each of the 5 T cell receptor beta chains below was sequenced from the same sample in a study of T cell responses to AZD1222 COVID-19 vaccine. Clones were read by immunoSEQ multiplex PCR, and TCRdb kept only the in-frame ones, dropping some. The table has around 97,000 clones, roughly 91% seen once. The specimen was peripheral blood, collected on day 0 of AZD1222 vaccination. The receptor source for this set is an adult in good health.

The chain has TRBV5-1 and TRBJ2-1; D not certain. CDR1 and CDR2 from the germline V gene are SGHRS and YFSETQ. The V gene lost 2 bases and the J gene lost 8 bases, with 14 bases spanning the gap. This CDR3 contains 14 residues. CDR3 nucleotide sequence: TGCGCCAGCAGCTTATTCGAGTCGCTCTATGAGCAGTTCTTC. It is translated as CASSLFESLYEQFF.

The chain recombines TRBV7-8 with TRBJ1-2, with TRBD1 matching 8 bases. The CDR3 extends over 13 amino acids. Germline values: CDR1 SGHVS, CDR2 FQNEAQ. V shed 5 bases, J shed 6 bases, and the junction held 5 bases outside the gene matches. CDR3 sequence: CASSPGTGHGYTF. For the CDR3, the DNA is TGTGCCAGCAGCCCTGGGACAGGCCATGGCTACACCTTC.

J is TRBJ2-7 and V is TRBV19; 9 bases line up with TRBD2. Trimming took 3 bases from V and 3 from J; bases not matched to a gene: 15. This CDR3 has 18 residues. Germline V gene data show CDR1 as LNHDA and CDR2 as SQIVND (reference sequence). CDR3 protein: CASSIVPPSGMGDYEQYF. CDR3 DNA sequence: TGTGCCAGTAGTATTGTCCCCCCTAGCGGGATGGGGGACTACGAGCAGTACTTC.

This clone was seen just once. The rearrangement links TRBV28 to TRBJ1-4, with TRBD1 as a possible D gene (6 bases). V shed 8 bases and J shed 3 bases, with 7 bases lying between them. Looked up from germline, CDR1 is MDHEN and CDR2 is SYDVKM. This CDR3 is 12 amino acids long. CDR3 in DNA: TGTGCCAGCGGGGGCCCTAATGAAAAACTGTTTTTT. It is translated as CASGGPNEKLFF.

This clone was seen only a few times. This chain joins TRBV18 and TRBJ1-5; no clear D. V dropped 6 bases and J dropped 0 bases, with 12 bases sitting between them. CDR3 length: 15 residues. CDR1 and CDR2 from the germline V gene are KGHSH and LQKENI. CDR3 DNA: TGTGCCAGCTCCCCTAGACGGAATAGCAATCAGCCCCAGCATTTT. This codes for CASSPRRNSNQPQHF.